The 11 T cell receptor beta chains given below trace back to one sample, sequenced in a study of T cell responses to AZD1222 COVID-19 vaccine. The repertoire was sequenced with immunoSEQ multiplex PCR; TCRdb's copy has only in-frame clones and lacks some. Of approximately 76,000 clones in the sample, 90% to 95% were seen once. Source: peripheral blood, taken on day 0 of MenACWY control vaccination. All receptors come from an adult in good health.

This chain's CDR3 is CASRFSPTDTQYF. In nucleotides, the CDR3 is TGTGCCAGCAGGTTTTCCCCGACAGATACGCAGTATTTT. The rearrangement links TRBV7-2 to TRBJ2-3; D call uncertain. The CDR3 is made up of 13 amino acids. Germline CDR1 SGHTA, CDR2 FQGNSA. Trimming removed 6 bases from V and 3 bases from J, with 10 bases in between. Drawing the rest from reference TRBV7-2 and TRBJ2-3, the complete variable domain is GAGVSQSPSNKVTEKGKDVELRCDPISGHTALYWYRQSLGQGLEFLIYFQGNSAPDKSGLPSDRFSAERTGGSVSTLTIQRTQQEDSAVYLCASRFSPTDTQYFGPGTRLTVL.

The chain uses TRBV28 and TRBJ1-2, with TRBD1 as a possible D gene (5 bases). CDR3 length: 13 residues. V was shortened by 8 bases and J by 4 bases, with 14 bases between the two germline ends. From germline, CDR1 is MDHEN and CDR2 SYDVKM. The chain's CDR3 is CASGSRGGYGYTF. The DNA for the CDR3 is TGTGCCAGCGGTTCTCGGGGGGGCTATGGCTACACCTTC.

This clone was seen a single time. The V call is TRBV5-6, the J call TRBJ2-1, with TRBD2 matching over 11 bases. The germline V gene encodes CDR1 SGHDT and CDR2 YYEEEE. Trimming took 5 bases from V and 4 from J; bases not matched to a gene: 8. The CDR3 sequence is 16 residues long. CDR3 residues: CASSLGGLAAYNEQFF. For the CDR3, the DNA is TGTGCCAGCAGTCTCGGGGGACTAGCGGCATACAATGAGCAGTTCTTC.

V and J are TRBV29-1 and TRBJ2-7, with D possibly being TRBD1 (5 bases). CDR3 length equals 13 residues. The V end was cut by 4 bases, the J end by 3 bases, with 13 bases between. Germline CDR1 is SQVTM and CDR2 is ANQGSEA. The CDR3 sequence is CSVVNSDSYEQYF. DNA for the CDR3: TGCAGCGTTGTAAACTCTGACAGCTACGAGCAGTACTTC.

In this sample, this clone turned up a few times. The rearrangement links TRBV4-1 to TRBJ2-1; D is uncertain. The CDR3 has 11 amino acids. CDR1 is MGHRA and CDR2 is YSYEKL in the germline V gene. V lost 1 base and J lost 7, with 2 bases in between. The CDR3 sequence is CASSQGNEQFF. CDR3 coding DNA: TGCGCCAGCAGCCAAGGGAATGAGCAGTTCTTC.

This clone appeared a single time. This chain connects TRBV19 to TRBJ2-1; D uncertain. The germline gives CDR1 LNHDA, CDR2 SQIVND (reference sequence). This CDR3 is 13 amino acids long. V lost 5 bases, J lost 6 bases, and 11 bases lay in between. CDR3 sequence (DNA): TGTGCCAGTAGTCTCTACTCCATCAATGAGCAGTTCTTC. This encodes CASSLYSINEQFF.

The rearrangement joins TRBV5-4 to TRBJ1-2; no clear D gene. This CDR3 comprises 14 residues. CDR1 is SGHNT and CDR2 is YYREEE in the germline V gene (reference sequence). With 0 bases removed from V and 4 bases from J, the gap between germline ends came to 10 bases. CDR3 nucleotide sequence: TGTGCCAGCAGCTTGGGTTGGGAGAGCTATGGCTACACCTTC. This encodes CASSLGWESYGYTF. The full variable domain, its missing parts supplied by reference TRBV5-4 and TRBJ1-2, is ETGVTQSPTHLIKTRGQQVTLRCSSQSGHNTVSWYQQALGQGPQFIFQYYREEENGRGNFPPRFSGLQFPNYSSELNVNALELDDSALYLCASSLGWESYGYTFGSGTRLTVV.

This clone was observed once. CDR3 nucleotide sequence: TGTGCCAGCAGCGTAGGTGGGGGAGCGGGTCAGCCCCAGCATTTT. Its protein is CASSVGGGAGQPQHF. This chain joins TRBV9 and TRBJ1-5; possible D gene TRBD1, 5 bases. The CDR3 has 15 amino acids. The germline V and J ends were trimmed by 0 bases and 6 bases, with 13 bases remaining between them. CDR1 and CDR2 (germline): SGDLS, YYNGEE.

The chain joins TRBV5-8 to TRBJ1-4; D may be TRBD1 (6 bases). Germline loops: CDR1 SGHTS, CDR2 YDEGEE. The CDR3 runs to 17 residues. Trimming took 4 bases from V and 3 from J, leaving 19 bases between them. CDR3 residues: CASSEGVGALANEKLFF. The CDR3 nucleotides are TGTGCCAGCAGCGAGGGGGTTGGGGCGCTTGCTAATGAAAAACTGTTTTTT. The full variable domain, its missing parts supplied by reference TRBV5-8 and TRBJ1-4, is EAGVTQSPTHLIKTRGQQATLRCSPISGHTSVYWYQQALGLGLQFLLWYDEGEERNRGNFPPRFSGRQFPNYSSELNVNALELEDSALYLCASSEGVGALANEKLFFGSGTQLSVL.

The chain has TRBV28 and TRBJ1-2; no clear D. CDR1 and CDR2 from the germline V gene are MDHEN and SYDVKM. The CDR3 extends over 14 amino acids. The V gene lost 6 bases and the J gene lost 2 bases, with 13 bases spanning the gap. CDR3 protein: CASRWAAQNYGYTF. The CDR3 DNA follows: TGTGCCAGCAGATGGGCAGCCCAAAACTATGGCTACACCTTC.

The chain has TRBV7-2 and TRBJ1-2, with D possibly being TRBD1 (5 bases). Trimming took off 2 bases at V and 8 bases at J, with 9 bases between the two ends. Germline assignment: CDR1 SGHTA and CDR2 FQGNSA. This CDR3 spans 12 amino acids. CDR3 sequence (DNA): TGTGCCAGCAGCTTACAGGGTTGGGGCTACACCTTC. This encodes CASSLQGWGYTF.